These T cell receptor beta chains were read from a single sample in a study of OX40 agonist ivuxolimab in advanced cancers. Sequencing used immunoSEQ multiplex PCR; TCRdb keeps in-frame clones, though not all of them. In the table there are approximately 26,000 clones, 79% of which are singletons. Here the sequenced sample was CD4+ or CD8+ T cells sorted from blood, taken in a trial of the OX40 agonist ivuxolimab. Receptors were obtained from an adult with an advanced solid tumor such as melanoma, head and neck, liver or kidney cancer. Both conserved end residues are part of each CDR3. Fields, in order: J gene, clone size, V gene, D gene, CDR3 DNA, CDR3 protein. The D gene is left open where the match is weak. Only some rows state a clone size, as once, few, many or a class for expanded clones.

j_gene: TRBJ1-6
abundance: .
v_gene: TRBV5-3
d_gene: .
CDR3nt: TGTGCCAGAAGCTTGGACAACTTGGGGGCGTTGAGGTCACCCCTCCACTTT
CDR3aa: CARSLDNLGALRSPLHF

j_gene: TRBJ1-4
abundance: .
v_gene: TRBV7-6
d_gene: TRBD1
CDR3nt: TGTGCCAGCAGCTTAGACCCCGACAGGGGGCCCGATGAAGAAAAACTGTTTTTT
CDR3aa: CASSLDPDRGPDEEKLFF

j_gene: TRBJ2-7
abundance: .
v_gene: TRBV19
d_gene: .
CDR3nt: TGTGCCAGTAGTACAAGGACTACCTACGAGCAGTACTTC
CDR3aa: CASSTRTTYEQYF

j_gene: TRBJ1-2
abundance: .
v_gene: TRBV13
d_gene: .
CDR3nt: TGTGCCAGCAGCTTAGGGTCAGAGAACTATGGCTACACCTTC
CDR3aa: CASSLGSENYGYTF

j_gene: TRBJ2-2
abundance: .
v_gene: TRBV11-2
d_gene: .
CDR3nt: TGTGCCAGCAGCTTCGGAAGCACCGGGGAGCTGTTTTTT
CDR3aa: CASSFGSTGELFF

j_gene: TRBJ2-5
abundance: .
v_gene: TRBV4-1
d_gene: .
CDR3nt: TGCGCCAGCAGTTTTCCGGGAACTCCAGCTCAGGAGACCCAGTACTTC
CDR3aa: CASSFPGTPAQETQYF

j_gene: TRBJ2-1
abundance: .
v_gene: TRBV7-9
d_gene: .
CDR3nt: TGTGCCAGCAGCCCAAGAATTGGGCGGGGTAACTACAATGAGCAGTTCTTC
CDR3aa: CASSPRIGRGNYNEQFF

j_gene: TRBJ1-5
abundance: few
v_gene: TRBV4-1
d_gene: .
CDR3nt: TGCGCCAGCAGCCAGACAACAGGGTGGATCCAGCCCCAGCATTTT
CDR3aa: CASSQTTGWIQPQHF

j_gene: TRBJ1-2
abundance: .
v_gene: TRBV11-1
d_gene: .
CDR3nt: TGTGCCAGCAGCTTAAATGACGGTTACTATGGCTACACCTTC
CDR3aa: CASSLNDGYYGYTF

j_gene: TRBJ1-1
abundance: .
v_gene: TRBV5-5
d_gene: TRBD1
CDR3nt: TGTGCCAGCAGCTGGAGACAGGGGTACACTGAAGCTTTCTTT
CDR3aa: CASSWRQGYTEAFF

j_gene: TRBJ2-1
abundance: .
v_gene: TRBV7-9
d_gene: .
CDR3nt: TGTGCCAGCAGCTTGGCGGCTAGCGAATCGTACAATGCGCAGTTCTTC
CDR3aa: CASSLAASESYNAQFF

j_gene: TRBJ2-5
abundance: few
v_gene: TRBV4-1
d_gene: .
CDR3nt: TGCGCCAGCAGCCAAGAGCCACAAGGGATACGAGAGACCCAGTACTTC
CDR3aa: CASSQEPQGIRETQYF

j_gene: TRBJ2-1
abundance: .
v_gene: TRBV27
d_gene: .
CDR3nt: TGTGCCAGCAGCACCAGTGCTGAGCAGTTCTTC
CDR3aa: CASSTSAEQFF

j_gene: TRBJ1-5
abundance: .
v_gene: TRBV30
d_gene: .
CDR3nt: TGTGCCTGTAACCGGGCGCACAATCAGCCCCAGCATTTT
CDR3aa: CACNRAHNQPQHF

j_gene: TRBJ2-7
abundance: .
v_gene: TRBV9
d_gene: TRBD2
CDR3nt: TGTGCCAGCAGCCCCAGCGGGGGCTTCGACGAGCAGTACTTC
CDR3aa: CASSPSGGFDEQYF

j_gene: TRBJ1-2
abundance: .
v_gene: TRBV4-3
d_gene: .
CDR3nt: TGCGCCAGCAGCCAAGAGGCCGTCGTCGGATCTAACTATGGCTACACCTTC
CDR3aa: CASSQEAVVGSNYGYTF

j_gene: TRBJ2-5
abundance: .
v_gene: TRBV27
d_gene: TRBD2
CDR3nt: TGTGCCAGCAGTTTAATCGGCGGGGGGGCCAAGGAGACCCAGTACTTC
CDR3aa: CASSLIGGGAKETQYF

j_gene: TRBJ1-1
abundance: .
v_gene: TRBV10-3
d_gene: TRBD1
CDR3nt: TGTGCCATCAGCGACTACGGGACAGTTCTTGAAGCTTTCTTT
CDR3aa: CAISDYGTVLEAFF

j_gene: TRBJ2-5
abundance: few
v_gene: TRBV2
d_gene: .
CDR3nt: TGTGCCAGCGGGGGGACCCAGTACTTC
CDR3aa: CASGGTQYF

j_gene: TRBJ2-5
abundance: .
v_gene: TRBV11-2
d_gene: .
CDR3nt: TGTGCCAGCACCACTGGGGGCAGAGAGACCCAGTACTTC
CDR3aa: CASTTGGRETQYF

j_gene: TRBJ1-5
abundance: .
v_gene: TRBV6-4
d_gene: TRBD1
CDR3nt: TGTGCCAGCACAACCGGGACAGAGAATCAGCCCCAGCATTTT
CDR3aa: CASTTGTENQPQHF

j_gene: TRBJ2-7
abundance: .
v_gene: TRBV5-1
d_gene: TRBD1
CDR3nt: TGCGCCAGCAGCTTTGACAGGGCCTACGAGCAGTACTTC
CDR3aa: CASSFDRAYEQYF

j_gene: TRBJ2-7
abundance: .
v_gene: TRBV11-2
d_gene: .
CDR3nt: TGTGCCAGCAGCCCCACAGGGCTCGAGCAGTACTTC
CDR3aa: CASSPTGLEQYF

j_gene: TRBJ1-5
abundance: .
v_gene: TRBV2
d_gene: .
CDR3nt: TGTGCCAGCAGTTCAAGGGGCTATAGCAATCAGCCCCAGCATTTT
CDR3aa: CASSSRGYSNQPQHF

j_gene: TRBJ1-2
abundance: few
v_gene: TRBV6-6
d_gene: .
CDR3nt: TGTGCCAGCAGTTACGTTGGGGGAGGCTACACCTTC
CDR3aa: CASSYVGGGYTF

j_gene: TRBJ2-7
abundance: .
v_gene: TRBV28
d_gene: .
CDR3nt: TGTGCCAGCAGTTTGTCCGACAGAGCCTACGAGCAGTACTTC
CDR3aa: CASSLSDRAYEQYF

j_gene: TRBJ2-2
abundance: .
v_gene: TRBV27
d_gene: .
CDR3nt: TGTGCCAGCAGTCCCTCCCTTGGGGGAGCCGGGGAGCTGTTTTTT
CDR3aa: CASSPSLGGAGELFF

j_gene: TRBJ2-2
abundance: .
v_gene: TRBV19
d_gene: TRBD2
CDR3nt: TGTGCCAGTAGTATAAGCGGGGACTTCACCGGGGAGCTGTTTTTT
CDR3aa: CASSISGDFTGELFF

j_gene: TRBJ2-7
abundance: .
v_gene: TRBV5-5
d_gene: .
CDR3nt: TGTGCCAGCAGCTTGGAGTTGGGGGTCCCTTTCTACGAGCAGTACTTC
CDR3aa: CASSLELGVPFYEQYF

j_gene: TRBJ2-5
abundance: .
v_gene: TRBV5-8
d_gene: TRBD2
CDR3nt: TGTGCCAGCAGGCCTTTGACGGGGACTAGCTGGGAGACCCAGTACTTC
CDR3aa: CASRPLTGTSWETQYF

j_gene: TRBJ2-7
abundance: .
v_gene: TRBV4-1
d_gene: .
CDR3nt: TGCGCCAGCAGCCCCTCCGGGATGCGCGAGCAGTACTTC
CDR3aa: CASSPSGMREQYF

j_gene: TRBJ2-3
abundance: .
v_gene: TRBV29-1
d_gene: .
CDR3nt: TGCAGCGTCCCCGGGACACACCAGTATTTT
CDR3aa: CSVPGTHQYF

j_gene: TRBJ2-7
abundance: .
v_gene: TRBV27
d_gene: .
CDR3nt: TGTGCCAGCAGTTTTGGGGATCATGAGCAGTACTTC
CDR3aa: CASSFGDHEQYF

j_gene: TRBJ2-2
abundance: .
v_gene: TRBV7-8
d_gene: .
CDR3nt: TGTGCCAGCAGCTTAGGCGGGGCGGGCGGGGAGCTGTTTTTT
CDR3aa: CASSLGGAGGELFF

j_gene: TRBJ1-6
abundance: .
v_gene: TRBV13
d_gene: TRBD1
CDR3nt: TGTGCCAGCAGCTTTGAACAGGGGAGGAATTCACCCCTCCACTTT
CDR3aa: CASSFEQGRNSPLHF

j_gene: TRBJ1-1
abundance: .
v_gene: TRBV10-3
d_gene: TRBD1
CDR3nt: TGTGCCATCAGTGAGGGGACAGTGAACACTGAAGCTTTCTTT
CDR3aa: CAISEGTVNTEAFF

j_gene: TRBJ1-6
abundance: once
v_gene: TRBV7-2
d_gene: .
CDR3nt: TGTGCCAGCAGCGGAGAGGGCCCACCCGTTTCACCCCTCCACTTT
CDR3aa: CASSGEGPPVSPLHF

j_gene: TRBJ2-1
abundance: .
v_gene: TRBV4-1
d_gene: TRBD2
CDR3nt: TGCGCCAGCAGCCAAGCCCCACTAGCGGGGAGACAGAATGAGCAGTTCTTC
CDR3aa: CASSQAPLAGRQNEQFF

j_gene: TRBJ2-2
abundance: .
v_gene: TRBV11-3
d_gene: .
CDR3nt: TGTGCCAGCAGCTTTGGCGCCACCGGGGAGCTGTTTTTT
CDR3aa: CASSFGATGELFF

j_gene: TRBJ2-3
abundance: .
v_gene: TRBV9
d_gene: .
CDR3nt: TGTGCCAGCAGCGTAGGCGGCACAGATACGCAGTATTTT
CDR3aa: CASSVGGTDTQYF

j_gene: TRBJ2-5
abundance: .
v_gene: TRBV14
d_gene: .
CDR3nt: TGTGCCAGCAGCCAAGAACCGGGGGCCCAAGAGACCCAGTACTTC
CDR3aa: CASSQEPGAQETQYF

j_gene: TRBJ2-7
abundance: few
v_gene: TRBV27
d_gene: .
CDR3nt: TGTGCCAGCAGTTCGGGGGTGCGGATCGCGGAGCAGTACTTC
CDR3aa: CASSSGVRIAEQYF

j_gene: TRBJ2-1
abundance: once
v_gene: TRBV19
d_gene: .
CDR3nt: TGTGCCAGTACACCCTCCTCGGGACTGTTCAACAATGAGCAGTTCTTC
CDR3aa: CASTPSSGLFNNEQFF

j_gene: TRBJ1-5
abundance: few
v_gene: TRBV4-1
d_gene: .
CDR3nt: TGCGCCAGCAGCCACACAGATTTGGGCAATCAGCCCCAGCATTTT
CDR3aa: CASSHTDLGNQPQHF

j_gene: TRBJ2-3
abundance: .
v_gene: TRBV28
d_gene: TRBD2
CDR3nt: TGTGCCAGCAGTTTACGGAGGGGAGGGGATACGCAGTATTTT
CDR3aa: CASSLRRGGDTQYF

j_gene: TRBJ2-7
abundance: .
v_gene: TRBV19
d_gene: .
CDR3nt: TGTGCCAGTAGTATAGATCAAGAGGGCCTCTACGAGCAGTACTTC
CDR3aa: CASSIDQEGLYEQYF

j_gene: TRBJ1-5
abundance: once
v_gene: TRBV10-2
d_gene: TRBD1
CDR3nt: TGCGCCAGCAGTGAGTCGGTGGGACAGGGGGCTGGGGCCCAGCATTTT
CDR3aa: CASSESVGQGAGAQHF

j_gene: TRBJ2-7
abundance: .
v_gene: TRBV5-6
d_gene: .
CDR3nt: TGTGCCAGCAGCTTGGGCGGCGGCCATCGGTACTTC
CDR3aa: CASSLGGGHRYF

j_gene: TRBJ2-7
abundance: .
v_gene: TRBV7-8
d_gene: TRBD1
CDR3nt: TGTGCCAGCAGCTTTCGGGGTGTCGGGACAGTGGTGTACGAGCAGTACTTC
CDR3aa: CASSFRGVGTVVYEQYF

j_gene: TRBJ2-7
abundance: .
v_gene: TRBV2
d_gene: .
CDR3nt: TGTGCCAGTCAGGGGTACGAGCAGTACTTC
CDR3aa: CASQGYEQYF

j_gene: TRBJ2-7
abundance: .
v_gene: TRBV30
d_gene: .
CDR3nt: TGTGCCTGGATGGACATGTCCTACGAGCAGTACTTC
CDR3aa: CAWMDMSYEQYF

j_gene: TRBJ1-5
abundance: once
v_gene: TRBV27
d_gene: .
CDR3nt: TGTGCCAGCAGTTACTACCGGGACAGCAATCAGCCCCAGCATTTT
CDR3aa: CASSYYRDSNQPQHF

j_gene: TRBJ2-7
abundance: .
v_gene: TRBV13
d_gene: TRBD2
CDR3nt: TGTGCCAGCAGCCACGGGAGCGGGAGCTTTTACGAGCAGTACTTC
CDR3aa: CASSHGSGSFYEQYF

j_gene: TRBJ1-4
abundance: .
v_gene: TRBV6-7
d_gene: .
CDR3nt: TGTGCCAGCAGTGACCCGTGGGGGAGATTTAATGAAAAACTGTTTTTT
CDR3aa: CASSDPWGRFNEKLFF